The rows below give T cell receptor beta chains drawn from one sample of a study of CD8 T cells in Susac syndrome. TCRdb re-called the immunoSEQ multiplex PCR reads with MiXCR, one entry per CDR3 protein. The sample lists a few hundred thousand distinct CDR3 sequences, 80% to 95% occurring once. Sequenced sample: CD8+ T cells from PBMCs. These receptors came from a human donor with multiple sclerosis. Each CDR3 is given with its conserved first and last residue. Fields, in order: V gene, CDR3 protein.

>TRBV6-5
CATRLSYSYNEQFF
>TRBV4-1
CASSQDSLAGAYEQFF
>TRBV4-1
CASSQLSLAQGHEQYF
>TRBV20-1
CSARGRGTSYEQYF
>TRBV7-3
CASSISGEETQYF
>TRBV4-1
CASSQDPPPGLQQFF
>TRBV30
CAWSMGGHPNTEAFF
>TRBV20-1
CSADTIGGTYTDTQYF
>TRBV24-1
CATSESDREEQFF
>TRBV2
CARSERMNTGELFF
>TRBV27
CASSLSGTVSYNEQFF
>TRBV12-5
CASGTGLALINTQYF
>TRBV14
CASSLTGGFTDTQYF
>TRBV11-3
CASSRWTADNYGYTF
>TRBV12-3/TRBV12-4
CASSRPTSGTGELFF
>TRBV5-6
CASSSRYPLVSGYTF
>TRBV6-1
CASSPPFGSRDTEAFF
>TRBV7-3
CASSLAVNQPQHF
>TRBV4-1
CASSPVQNPAFF
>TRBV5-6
CASSFSHSNSPLHF
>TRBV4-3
CASSQETSGRYEQYF
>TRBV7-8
CASSSQYRLATISYEQYF
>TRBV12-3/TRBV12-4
CASSFATLYGYTF
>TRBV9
CASGDDLSGANVLTF
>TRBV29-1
CSVEDSSYEQYF
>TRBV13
CASSWDRVRVNEQFF
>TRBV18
CASSSLVGLEFPDTQYF
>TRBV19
CASSIDGGNEAFF
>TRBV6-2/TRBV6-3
CASRSQGANQPQHF
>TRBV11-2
CASSPEGGRTDTQYF
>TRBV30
CAWSGREGQGDTQYF
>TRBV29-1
CSVPGPQLNTGELFF
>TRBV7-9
CASSPEWGASEKLFF
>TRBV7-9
CASSSSYGYTF
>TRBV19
CASSPWTGTHEQYF
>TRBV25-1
CASSPDGAQSLFF
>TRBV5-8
CASMIQVGHTEAFF
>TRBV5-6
CASSSDRSSYEQYF
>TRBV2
CASRDSLGGQETQYF
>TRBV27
CASSSPQSSYEQYF
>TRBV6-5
CASSPDIGSEAFF
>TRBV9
CASSVVAGLPSSYNEQFF